This T cell receptor (beta chain) was sequenced in a study of T cell clonotyping in hematopoietic cell transplantation. Measured with immunoSEQ multiplex PCR; TCRdb has only the in-frame clones, and not every one. The sample comprises some 45,000 clones, around 84% of which are singletons, and roughly 5.5% rests with the top ten. From germline, CDR1 is SGHTA and CDR2 FQGTGA. The CDR3 is 14 residues long. V was trimmed by 1 base and J by 4 bases, leaving 9 bases between them. The time point is: recipient sample about 28 days before transplant, after cytoreduction. The sequence derives from a man in his fifties or sixties with myelodysplastic syndrome. Some clones in this sample may be carry-over from other donors' samples. The sample consisted of peripheral blood mononuclear cells, taken before stem cell transplant. The chain links TRBV7-3 to TRBJ2-3, with D tentatively TRBD2 (5 bases). The CDR3 region is CASSLSFGADTQYF. CDR3 coding DNA: TGTGCCAGCAGCTTAAGTTTCGGGGCAGATACGCAGTATTTT.